This TCR beta chain was sequenced for a study of vaccination and CD4 T cells after COVID-19. The germline V gene encodes CDR1 MGHRA and CDR2 YSYEKL. The V gene end was trimmed by 3 bases and the J gene end by 4 bases; junction bases not matched to a gene: 10. The CDR3 is made up of 17 amino acids. Treatment: roughly ten-day PBMC culture with coronavirus spike peptide pools or control peptides (ViraFEST assay). Gathering of the CD4+ T cells, from the unexposed donor, took place before the COVID-19 pandemic (2011-2018). Cultured CD4+ T-cell DNA underwent Oncomine TCR Beta short-read sequencing. TCRdb re-called the PCR reads with MiXCR, one entry per CDR3 protein. The data contain a few thousand distinct CDR3 sequences, less than 35% of them singletons. A word on this clonotype: The antigen is unknown.

This chain connects TRBV4-1 to TRBJ2-3; 10 bases fit TRBD2. The TCR was taken from a human donor in good health. What was sequenced was CD4+ T cells from blood, cultured in vitro. Written as DNA, the CDR3 is TGCGCCAGCAGCCAGGGTTTCTTGAGCGGGGGGGCAGATACGCAGTATTTT. As protein: CASSQGFLSGGADTQYF.